The rows below give T cell receptor beta chains drawn from one sample of a study of T cells after posttransplantation cyclophosphamide. Here immunoSEQ multiplex PCR was the method, and the copy in TCRdb shows in-frame clones only, minus some. The table includes around 17,000 clones, 80% to 90% detected once. This specimen was PBMCs, taken 441 days after allogeneic stem cell transplant with calcineurin inhibitor and methotrexate. All receptors come from a male patient between 25 and 40 years old who received an allogeneic stem cell transplant from an unrelated donor, was CMV-positive, and had acute and chronic GVHD. Some T cells may possibly be graft donor cells. Both conserved end residues are part of each CDR3. A D gene is named only where the DNA matches it firmly. Expanded clones get a size class; other rows say once, few or many, or leave the size out.

d_call clone_size j_call v_call cdr3_aa cdr3_nt
TRBD2 few TRBJ2-3 TRBV27 CASRRKAGSDTQYF TGTGCCAGCAGACGTAAAGCGGGGTCAGATACGCAGTATTTT
TRBD2 - TRBJ2-5 TRBV10-3 CAIRESLAGGYQETQYF TGTGCCATCAGGGAATCACTAGCGGGGGGGTATCAAGAGACCCAGTACTTC
- - TRBJ2-6 TRBV6-4 CASSDSGVGANVLTF TGTGCCAGCAGTGACTCCGGGGTTGGGGCCAACGTCCTGACTTTC
- - TRBJ1-1 TRBV10-3 CAISDPVDGYTEAFF TGTGCCATCAGTGACCCCGTTGACGGGTACACTGAAGCTTTCTTT
- - TRBJ1-2 TRBV11-2 CASSLWASYGYTF TGTGCCAGCAGCTTATGGGCGTCATATGGCTACACCTTC
- - TRBJ1-6 TRBV5-4 CASSFRGSPLHF TGTGCCAGCAGCTTTCGGGGTTCACCCCTCCACTTT
TRBD1 - TRBJ2-3 TRBV9 CASSDSPGTGLGDTQYF TGTGCCAGCAGCGACTCCCCCGGGACAGGGTTAGGAGATACGCAGTATTTT
- few TRBJ1-1 TRBV9 CASSVAGAEAFF TGTGCCAGCAGCGTAGCGGGGGCTGAAGCTTTCTTT
TRBD1 - TRBJ1-4 TRBV5-1 CASSLTGQGFEKLFF TGCGCCAGCAGCTTGACCGGACAGGGGTTTGAAAAACTGTTTTTT
- - TRBJ2-5 TRBV28 CASSSTSVEETQYF TGTGCCAGCAGTTCGACTAGTGTGGAAGAGACCCAGTACTTC
- - TRBJ1-1 TRBV9 CASSVRDEDEAFF TGTGCCAGCAGCGTACGGGATGAGGATGAAGCTTTCTTT
- - TRBJ1-1 TRBV10-2 CASGEQASEAFF TGCGCCAGCGGTGAACAGGCGTCTGAAGCTTTCTTT
TRBD1 once TRBJ1-4 TRBV5-4 CASRREPGQLNEKLFF TGTGCCAGCAGACGTGAGCCGGGACAGTTAAATGAAAAACTGTTTTTT
TRBD2 - TRBJ2-3 TRBV7-2 CASSPPGLAGMIPTDTQYF TGTGCCAGCAGCCCGCCGGGACTAGCGGGAATGATCCCCACAGATACGCAGTATTTT
- - TRBJ2-3 TRBV28 CASTNLDPGDTQYF TGTGCCAGTACTAATCTAGACCCCGGGGATACGCAGTATTTT
TRBD2 - TRBJ2-3 TRBV7-6 CASSLVDSSGRITDTQYF TGTGCCAGCAGCTTAGTGGATTCTAGCGGGAGGATTACAGATACGCAGTATTTT
TRBD1 - TRBJ1-2 TRBV5-6 CASSIAGTADGYTF TGTGCCAGCAGCATTGCCGGGACAGCGGATGGCTACACCTTC